One and the same sample provided the 10 T cell receptor beta chains below, sequenced in a study of blood T cell repertoires in COVID-19 (dated by TCRdb to the early 2020s). Libraries came from the immunoSEQ multiplex PCR assay. TCRdb stores this immuneACCESS table with in-frame sequences only. Part of the clones is absent; in the studies checked, under half of the shortfall reflects unresolved V genes, and no reason is known for the rest. This sample comprises 230,000 or so clones, 80% to 90% of them detected only once. The leading ten clones occupy 15% to 20% of the sample. Input material: peripheral blood. The receptor set was obtained from a man aged 25-45 years with active or convalescent COVID-19.

The genes are TRBV5-1 and TRBJ2-2; 8 positions match TRBD1. CDR3 size: 14 residues. Germline values: CDR1 SGHRS, CDR2 YFSETQ. The junction had 7 bases not matched to a gene; V was cut back by 6 bases and J by 6 bases. CDR3 DNA sequence: TGCGCCAGCAACCTGGACAGGGTGGCCGGGGAGCTGTTTTTT. It is translated as CASNLDRVAGELFF.

The rearrangement joins TRBV3-1 (or the pseudogene TRBV3-2) to TRBJ2-2; TRBD2 agrees at 8 bases. V lost 4 bases, J lost 6 bases, and 4 bases stayed unmatched. Germline V gives CDR1 LGHDT, CDR2 YNNKEL (reference sequence). The CDR3 contains 14 residues. The CDR3 nucleotides read TGTGCCAGCAGCCTCCCGGGGGGGCCCGGGGAGCTGTTTTTT. Translation: CASSLPGGPGELFF.

The V and J genes are TRBV28 and TRBJ1-2, with a possible D match to TRBD1 (5 bases). This CDR3 is built from 15 residues. Trimming removed 3 bases at V and 4 bases at J, with 15 bases between. Per germline, CDR1 MDHEN and CDR2 SYDVKM. DNA for the CDR3: TGTGCCAGCAGTTTCCCTTTCACAGGCCCCTATGGCTACACCTTC. Encoded protein: CASSFPFTGPYGYTF.

V and J are TRBV5-1 and TRBJ1-4, with D perhaps TRBD1 (6 bases). Trimming removed 4 bases at V and 7 bases at J, with 14 bases between. Per germline, CDR1 SGHRS and CDR2 YFSETQ. This CDR3 has 14 residues. The CDR3 reads CASSRGAIGEKLFF. CDR3 nucleotide sequence: TGCGCCAGCAGCCGGGGGGCCATCGGTGAAAAACTGTTTTTT.

The chain joins TRBV19 to TRBJ1-2; weak D call: TRBD1 (6 bases). From germline, CDR1 is LNHDA and CDR2 SQIVND (reference sequence). The CDR3 contains 15 residues. V shed 10 bases and J shed 0 bases, with 18 bases lying between them. Here the CDR3 DNA reads TGTGCCACAAAGAGGGGGGGGAACTCTAACTATGGCTACACCTTC. The encoded protein is CATKRGGNSNYGYTF.

The chain has TRBV4-1 and TRBJ1-1; perhaps TRBD1 as D (6 bases). Germline V lookup: CDR1 MGHRA, CDR2 YSYEKL. The CDR3 spans 16 residues. Trimming took off 2 bases at V and 3 bases at J, with 16 bases between the two ends. CDR3: CASSQKGGGRDTEAFF. DNA for the CDR3: TGCGCCAGCAGCCAAAAAGGGGGGGGTCGGGACACTGAAGCTTTCTTT.

V is TRBV2 and J is TRBJ2-5; 12 bases line up with TRBD2. CDR1 is SNHLY, CDR2 FYNNEI, per germline. J lost 4 bases, V lost 4 bases, and 4 bases had no gene match. CDR3 length: 15 amino acids. The chain's CDR3 is CASSGLAGVGETQYF. CDR3 in DNA: TGTGCCAGCAGTGGACTAGCGGGAGTGGGAGAGACCCAGTACTTC. The full variable domain, with the rest looked up from reference TRBV2 and TRBJ2-5, is EPEVTQTPSHQVTQMGQEVILRCVPISNHLYFYWYRQILGQKVEFLVSFYNNEISEKSEIFDDQFSVERPDGSNFTLKIRSTKLEDSAMYFCASSGLAGVGETQYFGPGTRLLVL.

The chain couples TRBV6-5 to TRBJ1-3, with D maybe TRBD1 (5 bases). CDR1 MNHEY and CDR2 SVGAGI come from the germline V gene. This CDR3 region has 16 residues. V lost 1 base to trimming and J lost 0 bases, with 10 bases between them. The CDR3, as DNA: TGTGCCAGCAGTTACTTAGACAGACTCTCTGGAAACACCATATATTTT. Amino acids: CASSYLDRLSGNTIYF.

As DNA, the CDR3 is TGTGCCAGCAGCCAAGAGGGGCACGCAACTAATGAAAAACTGTTTTTT. This translates into CASSQEGHATNEKLFF. The V gene is TRBV14, the J gene TRBJ1-4; perhaps TRBD1 as D (5 bases). The CDR3 totals 16 residues. V shed 0 bases and J shed 0 bases, with 8 bases lying between them. The germline CDR1 and CDR2 sequences are SGHDN and FVKESK.

This chain uses TRBV5-8 with TRBJ2-2; no definite D call. The CDR3 sequence is 13 residues long. Trimming took 5 bases from V and 5 from J, leaving 10 bases between them. Germline loops: CDR1 SGHTS, CDR2 YDEGEE. The CDR3, as DNA: TGTGCCAGCAGTCGAGTTTCGACCGGGGAGCTGTTTTTT. This sequence encodes CASSRVSTGELFF.